What follows are 4 T cell receptor beta chains derived from one specimen sequenced in a study of cytomegalovirus exposure and HLA in healthy donors. The PCR used 60 Vbeta and 13 Jbeta primers. Sequencing used immunoSEQ multiplex PCR; TCRdb keeps in-frame clones, though not all of them. The repertoire holds some 90,000 clones, with approximately 71% as singletons. Sequences were obtained from PBMCs. The origin of the receptors is a man between 50 and 59 years old in good health and CMV-seronegative.

This rearrangement joins TRBV5-6 to TRBJ1-4; D is possibly TRBD1 (5 bases). CDR3 length: 14 residues. Trimming took off 2 bases at V and 5 bases at J, with 10 bases between the two ends. Germline V gene data show CDR1 as SGHDT and CDR2 as YYEEEE. The CDR3 protein is CASSFRDINEKLFF. The DNA for the CDR3 is TGTGCCAGCAGCTTCAGGGATATAAATGAAAAACTGTTTTTT. The complete variable domain, with remaining parts taken from reference TRBV5-6 and TRBJ1-4, reads DAGVTQSPTHLIKTRGQQVTLRCSPKSGHDTVSWYQQALGQGPQFIFQYYEEEERQRGNFPDRFSGHQFPNYSSELNVNALLLGDSALYLCASSFRDINEKLFFGSGTQLSVL.

The rearrangement joins TRBV5-4 to TRBJ1-2; 10 bases line up with TRBD1. V was clipped by 0 bases and J by 5 bases; unmatched bases: 4. CDR3 length: 15 residues. CDR1 and CDR2 from the germline V gene are SGHNT and YYREEE (reference sequence). Here the CDR3 DNA reads TGTGCCAGCAGCTTGGCCGGGACAGGGGTTTATGGCTACACCTTC. The encoded protein is CASSLAGTGVYGYTF.

V and J are TRBV5-1 and TRBJ1-6; 10 nucleotides match TRBD1. The CDR3 extends over 16 amino acids. The germline CDR1 and CDR2 sequences are SGHRS and YFSETQ. V lost 1 base to trimming and J lost 4 bases; unmatched junction nucleotides: 2. CDR3 in amino acids: CASSLRTGGYNSPLHF. The CDR3, as DNA: TGCGCCAGCAGCTTGAGGACAGGGGGGTATAATTCACCCCTCCACTTT.

The chain recombines TRBV5-6 with TRBJ2-7, with 7 positions matching TRBD2. This CDR3 has 14 amino acids. The germline CDR1 and CDR2 sequences are SGHDT and YYEEEE. The V and J ends lost 0 bases and 3 bases, in that order; junction bases with no gene match: 3. In DNA form, the CDR3 reads TGTGCCAGCAGCTTGGGGGCTAGCGGCTACGAGCAGTACGTC. Its protein is CASSLGASGYEQYV.